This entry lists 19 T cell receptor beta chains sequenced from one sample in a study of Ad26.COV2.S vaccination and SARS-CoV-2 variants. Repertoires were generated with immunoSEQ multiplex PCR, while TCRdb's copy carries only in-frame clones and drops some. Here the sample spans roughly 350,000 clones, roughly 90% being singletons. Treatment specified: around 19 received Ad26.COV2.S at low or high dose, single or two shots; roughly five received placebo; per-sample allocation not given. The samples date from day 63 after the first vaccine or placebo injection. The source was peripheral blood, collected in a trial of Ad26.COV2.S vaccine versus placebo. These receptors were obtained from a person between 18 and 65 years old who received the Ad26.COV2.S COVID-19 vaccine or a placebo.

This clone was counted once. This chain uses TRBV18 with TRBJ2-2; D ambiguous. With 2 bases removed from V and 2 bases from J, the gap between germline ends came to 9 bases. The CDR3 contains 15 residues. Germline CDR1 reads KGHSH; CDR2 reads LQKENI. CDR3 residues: CASSPRGINTGELFF. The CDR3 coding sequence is TGTGCCAGCTCACCAAGAGGAATTAACACCGGGGAGCTGTTTTTT.

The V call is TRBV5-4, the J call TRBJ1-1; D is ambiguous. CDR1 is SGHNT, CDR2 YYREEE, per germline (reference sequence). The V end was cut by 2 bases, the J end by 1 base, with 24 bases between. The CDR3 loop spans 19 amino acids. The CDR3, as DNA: TGTGCCAGCAGCTTAAAGTTAGTGGCCGGGATTGATAAGAACACTGAAGCTTTCTTT. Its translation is CASSLKLVAGIDKNTEAFF.

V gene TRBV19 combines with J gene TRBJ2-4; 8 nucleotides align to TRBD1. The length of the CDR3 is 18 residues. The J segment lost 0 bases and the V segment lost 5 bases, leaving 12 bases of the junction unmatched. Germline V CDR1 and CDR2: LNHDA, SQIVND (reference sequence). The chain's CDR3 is CASSLTGAGAKAKNIQYF. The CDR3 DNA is TGTGCCAGTAGTCTGACAGGGGCTGGGGCGAAAGCCAAAAACATTCAGTACTTC.

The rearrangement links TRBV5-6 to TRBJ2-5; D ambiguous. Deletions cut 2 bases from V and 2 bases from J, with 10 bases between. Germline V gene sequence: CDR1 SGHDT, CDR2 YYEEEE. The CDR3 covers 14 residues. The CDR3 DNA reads TGTGCCAGCAGCTTTGACACTGGGCAAGAGACCCAGTACTTC. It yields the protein CASSFDTGQETQYF.

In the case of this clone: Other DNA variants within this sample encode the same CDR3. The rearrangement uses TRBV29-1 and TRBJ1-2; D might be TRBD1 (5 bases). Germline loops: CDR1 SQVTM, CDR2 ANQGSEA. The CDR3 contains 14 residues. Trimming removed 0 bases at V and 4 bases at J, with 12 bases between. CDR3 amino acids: CSVEDLGGSYGYTF. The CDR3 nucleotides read TGCAGCGTTGAAGATTTGGGGGGTAGCTATGGCTACACCTTC.

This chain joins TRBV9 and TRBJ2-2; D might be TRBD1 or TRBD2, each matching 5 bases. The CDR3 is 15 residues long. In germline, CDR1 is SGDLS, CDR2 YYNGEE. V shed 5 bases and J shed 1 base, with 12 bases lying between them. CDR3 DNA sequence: TGTGCCAGCAGTAACCGGGGCCAGAACACCGGGGAGCTGTTTTTT. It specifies CASSNRGQNTGELFF.

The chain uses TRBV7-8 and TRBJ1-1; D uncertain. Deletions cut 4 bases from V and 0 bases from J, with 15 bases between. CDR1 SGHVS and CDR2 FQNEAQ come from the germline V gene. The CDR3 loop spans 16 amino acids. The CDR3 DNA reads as TGTGCCAGCAGCTATCATTTACAATCCTTGAACACTGAAGCTTTCTTT. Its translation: CASSYHLQSLNTEAFF.

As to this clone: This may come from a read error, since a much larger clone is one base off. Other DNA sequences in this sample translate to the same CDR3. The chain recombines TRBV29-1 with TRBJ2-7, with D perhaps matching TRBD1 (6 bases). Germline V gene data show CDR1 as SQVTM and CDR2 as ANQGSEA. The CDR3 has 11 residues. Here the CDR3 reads CSAQGAYEQYF. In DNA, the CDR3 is TGCAGCGCACAGGGAGCCTACGAGCAGTATTTC.

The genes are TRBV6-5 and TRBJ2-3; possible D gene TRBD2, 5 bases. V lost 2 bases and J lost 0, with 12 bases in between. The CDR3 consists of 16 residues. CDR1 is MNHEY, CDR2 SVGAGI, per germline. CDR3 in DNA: TGTGCCAGCAGTTACGAAAGCCGGACTAGCACAGATACGCAGTATTTT. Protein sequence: CASSYESRTSTDTQYF.

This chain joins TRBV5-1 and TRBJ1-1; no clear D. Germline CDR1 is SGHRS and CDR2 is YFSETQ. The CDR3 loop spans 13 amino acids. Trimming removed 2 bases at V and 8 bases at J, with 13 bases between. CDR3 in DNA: TGCGCCAGCAGCTTCCTTGACAAAGCCGAAGCTTTCTTT. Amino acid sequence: CASSFLDKAEAFF.

The CDR3 loop is CASSLGVEGSTEAFF. In DNA, the CDR3 is TGCGCCAGCAGCTTGGGAGTGGAGGGGAGCACTGAAGCTTTCTTT. The genes are TRBV5-1 and TRBJ1-1, with D tentatively TRBD1 (5 bases). Germline loops: CDR1 SGHRS, CDR2 YFSETQ. The ends were cut back, 0 bases at V and 4 bases at J, with 13 bases in the middle. The CDR3 runs 15 residues.

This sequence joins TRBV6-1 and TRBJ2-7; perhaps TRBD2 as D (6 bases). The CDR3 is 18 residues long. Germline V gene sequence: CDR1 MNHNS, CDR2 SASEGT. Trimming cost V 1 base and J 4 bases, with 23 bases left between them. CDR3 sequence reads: CASSEGDVIWGGGYEQYF. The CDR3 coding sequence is TGTGCCAGCAGTGAAGGAGACGTTATTTGGGGAGGCGGTTACGAGCAGTACTTC.

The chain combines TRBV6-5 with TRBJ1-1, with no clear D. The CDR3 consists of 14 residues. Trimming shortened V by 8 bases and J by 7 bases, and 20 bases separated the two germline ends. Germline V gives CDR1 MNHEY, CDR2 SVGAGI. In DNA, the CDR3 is TGTGCCAGCTCATACTCTGAGGCTGCGGGTGAAGCTTTCTTT. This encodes CASSYSEAAGEAFF.

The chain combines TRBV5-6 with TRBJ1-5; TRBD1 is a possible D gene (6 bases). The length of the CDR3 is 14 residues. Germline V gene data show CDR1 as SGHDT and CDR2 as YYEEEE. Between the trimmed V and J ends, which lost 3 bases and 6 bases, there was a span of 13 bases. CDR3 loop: CASSSDRSSQPQHF. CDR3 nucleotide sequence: TGTGCCAGCAGCTCCGACAGGTCGAGTCAGCCCCAGCATTTT. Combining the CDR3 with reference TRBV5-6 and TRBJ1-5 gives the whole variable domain DAGVTQSPTHLIKTRGQQVTLRCSPKSGHDTVSWYQQALGQGPQFIFQYYEEEERQRGNFPDRFSGHQFPNYSSELNVNALLLGDSALYLCASSSDRSSQPQHFGDGTRLSIL.

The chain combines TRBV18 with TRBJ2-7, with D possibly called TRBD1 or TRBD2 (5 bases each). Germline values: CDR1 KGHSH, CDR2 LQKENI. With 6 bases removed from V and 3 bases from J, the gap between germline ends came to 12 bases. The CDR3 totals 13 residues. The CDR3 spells CASSRDDRYEQYF. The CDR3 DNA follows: TGTGCCAGCTCCAGGGACGACCGCTACGAGCAGTACTTC.

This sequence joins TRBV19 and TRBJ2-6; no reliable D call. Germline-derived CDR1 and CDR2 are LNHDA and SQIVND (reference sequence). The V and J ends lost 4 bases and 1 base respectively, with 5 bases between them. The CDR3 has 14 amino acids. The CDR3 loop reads CASSRFSGANVLTF. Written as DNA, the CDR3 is TGTGCCAGTAGTAGGTTTTCTGGGGCCAACGTCCTGACTTTC.

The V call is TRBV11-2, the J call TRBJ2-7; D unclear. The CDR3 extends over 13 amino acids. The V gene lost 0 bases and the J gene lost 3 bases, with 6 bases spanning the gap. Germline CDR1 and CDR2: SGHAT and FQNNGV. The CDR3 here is CASSLDILYEQYF. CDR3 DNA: TGTGCCAGCAGCTTAGACATCCTCTACGAGCAGTACTTC. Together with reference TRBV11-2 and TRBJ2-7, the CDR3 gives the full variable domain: EAGVAQSPRYKIIEKRQSVAFWCNPISGHATLYWYQQILGQGPKLLIQFQNNGVVDDSQLPKDRFSAERLKGVDSTLKIQPAKLEDSAVYLCASSLDILYEQYFGPGTRLTVT.

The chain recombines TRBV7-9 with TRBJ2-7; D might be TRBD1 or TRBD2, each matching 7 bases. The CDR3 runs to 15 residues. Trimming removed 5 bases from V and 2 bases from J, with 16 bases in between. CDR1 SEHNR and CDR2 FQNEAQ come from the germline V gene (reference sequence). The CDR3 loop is CASSGREGATYEQYF. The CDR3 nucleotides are TGTGCCAGCAGCGGGAGGGAGGGGGCAACCTACGAGCAGTACTTC.

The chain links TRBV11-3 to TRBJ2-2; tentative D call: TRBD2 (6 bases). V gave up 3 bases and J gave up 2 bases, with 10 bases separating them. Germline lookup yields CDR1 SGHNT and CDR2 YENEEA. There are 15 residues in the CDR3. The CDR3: CASSLGGGNTGELFF. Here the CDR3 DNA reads TGTGCCAGCAGCTTGGGGGGAGGAAACACCGGGGAGCTGTTTTTT. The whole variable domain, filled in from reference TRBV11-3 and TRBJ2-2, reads EAGVVQSPRYKIIEKKQPVAFWCNPISGHNTLYWYLQNLGQGPELLIRYENEEAVDDSQLPKDRFSAERLKGVDSTLKIQPAELGDSAVYLCASSLGGGNTGELFFGEGSRLTVL.